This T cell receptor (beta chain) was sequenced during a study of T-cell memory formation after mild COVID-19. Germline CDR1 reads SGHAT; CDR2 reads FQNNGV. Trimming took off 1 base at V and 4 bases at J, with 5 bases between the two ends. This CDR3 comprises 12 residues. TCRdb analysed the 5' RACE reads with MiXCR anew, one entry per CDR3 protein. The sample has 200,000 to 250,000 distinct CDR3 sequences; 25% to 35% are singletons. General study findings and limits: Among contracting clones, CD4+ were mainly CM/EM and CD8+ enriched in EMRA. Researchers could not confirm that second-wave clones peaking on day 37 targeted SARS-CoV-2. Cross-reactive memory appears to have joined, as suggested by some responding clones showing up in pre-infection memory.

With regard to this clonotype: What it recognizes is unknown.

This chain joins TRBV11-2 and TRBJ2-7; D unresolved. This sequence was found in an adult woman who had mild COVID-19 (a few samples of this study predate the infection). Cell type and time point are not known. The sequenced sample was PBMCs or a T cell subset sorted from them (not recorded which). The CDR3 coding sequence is TGTGCCAGCAGCTTAGCAGTTTACGAGCAGTACTTC. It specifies CASSLAVYEQYF.